This record looks at one TCR beta chain sequence and its context. The target antigen is unknown. CDR1 and CDR2 (germline): LNHDA, SQIVND (reference sequence). CDR3 length: 15 residues. Trimming took 3 bases from V and 8 from J, leaving 17 bases between them. Assay used: immunoSEQ multiplex PCR; TCRdb lists only in-frame clones, some missing. Altogether fewer than 10,000 clones are present, about two thirds being singletons, with the ten largest covering 22%. This sample was taken from a study of T cell clones after liver transplantation. Study-wide points: Conclusions were preliminary, with small, heterogeneous patient groups.

The source material was CD8+ T cells from blood, sampled at the approximately 15-month timepoint. The V call is TRBV19, the J call TRBJ2-1; TRBD2 is a possible D gene (6 bases). This sequence was found in a human patient who received a liver transplant. T cells may partly derive from the graft donor. In DNA form, the CDR3 reads TGTGCCAGTAGTATTCCCTGGCGGGGAGTGGATGAGCAGTTCTTC. Amino acid sequence: CASSIPWRGVDEQFF.